This entry lists 10 T cell receptor delta chains sequenced from one sample in a study of gamma-delta T cells after stem cell transplantation. TCRdb made new clone calls on the RT-PCR reads using CATT. The data contain a few thousand delta-chain clones, less than 4.5% of them singletons. The sample taken for sequencing was gamma-delta T cells. Source of these receptors: a human donor. It is not recorded whose cells these are; they may come from a transplant donor.

CDR3 DNA sequence: TGTGCTCTTGGGCTCTCCGCCTTCCTGTGGGGGATACGACACACCGATAAACTCATCTTT. It translates to CALGLSAFLWGIRHTDKLIF. The rearrangement links TRDV1 to TRDJ1; 11 nucleotides align to TRDD3. This CDR3 is built from 20 residues. Trimming cost V 5 bases and J 0 bases; bases outside gene matches: 17. The germline CDR1 and CDR2 sequences are TSWWSYY and QGS.

The chain uses TRDV1 and TRDJ1; 12 nucleotides match TRDD3. From germline, CDR1 is TSWWSYY and CDR2 QGS. This CDR3 has 22 residues. V lost 5 bases, J lost 3 bases, and 25 bases stayed unmatched. The CDR3 coding sequence is TGTGCTCTTGGGACCCCCCTCCGCCTCTCTCCGAGAACTGGGGGATACCCCGATAAACTCATCTTT. This translates into CALGTPLRLSPRTGGYPDKLIF.

This clone showed up just a few times. This chain joins TRDV2 and TRDJ1; 8 positions agree with TRDD3. Germline V lookup: CDR1 GEAIGNYY, CDR2 EKD. The CDR3 totals 22 residues. V shed 0 bases and J 2 bases; nucleotides not matched to a gene: 25. The CDR3 here is CACDTVSQAENTGGPGTDKLIF. Here the CDR3 DNA reads TGTGCCTGTGACACCGTATCGCAGGCTGAAAATACTGGGGGGCCAGGGACCGATAAACTCATCTTT.

In this sample, this clone turned up a few times. This may come from a read error, since a much larger clone is one base off. Other DNA sequences of this sample code for an identical CDR3. The rearrangement joins TRDV2 to TRDJ1; 8 bases align to TRDD3. This CDR3 is built from 17 residues. CDR1 and CDR2 (germline): GEAIGNYY, EKD. CDR3 nucleotides: TGTGCCTGTGACACCGTACTGGGGGCCTCATACACCGACAAACTCATCTTT. The encoded protein is CACDTVLGASYTDKLIF.

Turning to this clone: This may be a read error, as it is one base from a much larger clone. The J gene is TRDJ3, the V gene TRDV2; 8 nucleotides agree with TRDD3. Germline V gene sequence: CDR1 GEAIGNYY, CDR2 EKD. CDR3 length: 19 residues. The DNA of the CDR3 is TGTGCCTGTGGCACCGGGGGATATCAGAGCTCCTGGGACACCCGACAGATGTTTTTC. This encodes CACGTGGYQSSWDTRQMFF.

For this clone: For this DNA, TCRdb reports the protein of a much larger clone, which diverges at residue 7, most likely from a read error; the protein presented here is translated directly from the DNA. The chain carries TRDV2 and TRDJ1; D is unclear. Trimming took 3 bases from V and 4 from J, leaving 23 bases between them. This CDR3 contains 17 residues. Germline V lookup: CDR1 GEAIGNYY, CDR2 EKD. The CDR3 loop reads CACDPWRSSIEGDKLIF. DNA for the CDR3: TGTGCCTGTGACCCCTGGAGATCCTCGATCGAAGGCGATAAACTCATCTTT.

Concerning this clone: A much more abundant neighbour one base away suggests this may be a read error. Here the CDR3 DNA reads TGTGCCTGTGACACGCTTTCCTACAGGAAGACTGATTGGAGTACCGATAAACTCATCTTT. As protein: CACDTLSYRKTDWSTDKLIF. This chain uses TRDV2 with TRDJ1, with TRDD2 matching 7 bases. The junction had 21 bases not matched to a gene; V was cut back by 1 base and J by 2 bases. CDR1 is GEAIGNYY and CDR2 is EKD in the germline V gene. CDR3 size: 20 residues.

The chain has TRDV2 and TRDJ1; 9 bases line up with TRDD3. V gave up 1 base and J gave up 6 bases; unmatched junction bases: 11. The CDR3 spans 16 residues. Germline CDR1 GEAIGNYY, CDR2 EKD. Here the CDR3 reads CACDTLLGDTPNKLIF. The DNA of the CDR3 is TGTGCCTGTGACACTTTACTGGGGGACACCCCGAATAAACTCATCTTT.

By frequency in the sample, this clone is medium-sized. J is TRDJ1 and V is TRDV2; 9 positions agree with TRDD3. From germline, CDR1 is GEAIGNYY and CDR2 EKD. CDR3 length: 19 residues. The ends lost 1 base at V and 0 bases at J; junction bases unmatched: 14. The CDR3 reads CACDTVLGDPNPYTDKLIF. CDR3 DNA: TGTGCCTGTGACACTGTACTGGGGGACCCAAACCCCTACACCGATAAACTCATCTTT.

Regarding this clone: One base separates it from a far larger clone, so it is likely a read error. Other DNA sequences in this sample translate to the same CDR3. This rearrangement joins TRDV3 to TRDJ1, with D possibly being TRDD3 (6 bases). CDR3 length equals 17 residues. Looked up from germline, CDR1 is TVYSNPD and CDR2 is GDNSRS (reference sequence). Trimming stripped 3 bases from V and 3 bases from J, with 26 bases between. The DNA for the CDR3 is TGTGCCTTGTTACCCCCTCCCTCGGGGACTGGGCCCGATAAACTCATCTTT. Amino acid sequence: CALLPPPSGTGPDKLIF.